This TCR beta chain was profiled in a study of cytomegalovirus exposure and HLA in healthy donors. In the study overall: The 100 to 150 validation repertoires matched the 600 to 700 first-cohort repertoires in platform, a later analysis reported. Study-wide results and limits: Cytomegalovirus association was listed for about 150 TCR beta chains. The CMV antigen specificity of a few CMV-associated chains was confirmed through in vitro analysis.

A remark on this clone: Its cognate antigen is unknown.

The donors formed part of the approximately 120-subject validation cohort, distinct from the approximately 630-subject first cohort. TCRdb keeps only in-frame clones here, not all; method: immunoSEQ multiplex PCR. This sample has around 230,000 clones, with around 85% found just once. Germline V gene data show CDR1 as SGHRS and CDR2 as YFSETQ. The V gene end was trimmed by 2 bases and the J gene end by 3 bases; junction bases not matched to a gene: 8. This CDR3 contains 17 residues. The sample comprised PBMCs. This clonotype originated in a woman aged 30 to 39 in good health and CMV-seropositive. The chain recombines TRBV5-1 with TRBJ2-5; 12 bases map to TRBD2. This chain's CDR3 is CASSLLTSGRTEETQYF. The CDR3 DNA reads as TGCGCCAGCAGCTTATTGACTAGCGGGAGAACTGAAGAGACCCAGTACTTC.